The source of this T cell receptor (beta chain) is a study of shared clonotypes between healthy human individuals. Whole-study results and caveats: The small donor group covered limited genetic and exposure diversity. Sampling included only blood; tissue repertoires likely differ.

For this clone: What it binds is not known. This sample also contains other DNA sequences that code for the same CDR3.

Repertoires were generated with immunoSEQ multiplex PCR, while TCRdb's copy carries only in-frame clones and drops some. The sample holds over a million clones, roughly 80% seen once. This CDR3 is 13 amino acids long. Trimming shortened V by 0 bases and J by 5 bases, and 9 bases separated the two germline ends. The germline V gene has CDR1 SGHRS and CDR2 YFSETQ. This TCR derives from a man between 18 and 29 years old in good health. This chain joins TRBV5-1 and TRBJ2-7, with D perhaps TRBD1 (6 bases). Sequenced: memory CD4+ T cells sorted from blood. The subset is: CD45RA-negative fraction. The chain's CDR3 is CASSLGYRDEQYF. As DNA, the CDR3 is TGCGCCAGCAGCTTGGGATACAGGGACGAGCAGTACTTC.